These 5 T cell receptor beta chains came from one sample sequenced in a study of blood T cell repertoires in COVID-19. Assay used: immunoSEQ multiplex PCR; TCRdb lists only in-frame clones, some missing. Here the sample spans about 490,000 clones, 80% to 90% being singletons. Sequenced input: peripheral blood. The receptor set was obtained from a human donor in a cohort sampled during active COVID-19.

This clone was seen only a few times. This chain uses TRBV30 with TRBJ2-1; 9 bases align to TRBD2. The CDR3 length is 15 residues. Looked up from germline, CDR1 is GTSNPN and CDR2 is SVGIG (reference sequence). The trim removed 3 bases at V and 8 bases at J, leaving 11 bases unmatched. CDR3 sequence reads: CAWRPGSGRKHEQFF. In DNA form, the CDR3 reads TGTGCCTGGAGACCCGGGAGCGGGAGGAAACATGAGCAGTTCTTC.

This clone was picked up a small number of times. The J gene is TRBJ1-6, the V gene TRBV6-2 or TRBV6-3; D unresolved. Germline loops: CDR1 MNHEY, CDR2 SVGEGT. This CDR3 contains 12 residues. Trimming removed 5 bases at V and 14 bases at J, with 13 bases between. CDR3 sequence reads: CASSQPAAALHF. DNA of the CDR3: TGTGCCAGCAGTCAGCCCGCGGCGGCCCTCCACTTT.

This sequence joins TRBV10-3 and TRBJ2-3; no definite D call. Trimming shortened V by 6 bases and J by 0 bases, and 7 bases separated the two germline ends. CDR1 is ENHRY, CDR2 SYGVKD, per germline. The CDR3 consists of 13 residues. The CDR3: CAIRVQSTDTQYF. CDR3 DNA sequence: TGTGCCATCAGAGTACAGAGCACAGATACGCAGTATTTT.

V is TRBV18 and J is TRBJ1-6; D perhaps matches TRBD1 (5 bases). CDR1 and CDR2 from the germline V gene are KGHSH and LQKENI. Deletions cut 4 bases from V and 7 bases from J, with 8 bases between. This CDR3 has 13 residues. The CDR3 region is CASSQAGNSPLHF. The CDR3 DNA reads TGTGCCAGCTCACAGGCAGGGAATTCACCCCTCCACTTT.

This chain connects TRBV28 to TRBJ2-5; 10 nucleotides align to TRBD1. Germline-derived CDR1 and CDR2 are MDHEN and SYDVKM. The CDR3 is 17 residues long. Trimming removed 3 bases from V and 5 bases from J; junction bases left unmatched: 12. This CDR3 is CASSLGGDRGYWETQYF. The DNA of the CDR3 is TGTGCCAGCAGTTTGGGTGGGGACAGGGGATATTGGGAGACCCAGTACTTC.